This T cell receptor (beta chain) was retrieved from a study of blood T cell repertoires in COVID-19. At the level of the study: Spain, Italy and the United States supplied samples that represented acute and convalescent COVID-19. T cells, B-cell-depleted T cells, or PBMCs supplied cDNA or gDNA.

As originally analysed: Cell counts per sample came from amplifying reference gene primers. Assay: immunoSEQ multiplex PCR; the TCRdb copy retains only in-frame clones and omits some. The V and J calls and clone size are taken from that table; D and trimming were inferred from the DNA. This table has 150,000 or so clones, approximately 85% appearing once. Germline V gives CDR1 SGHVS, CDR2 FQNEAQ. CDR3 length: 13 residues. Trimming removed 2 bases from V and 4 bases from J, with 5 bases in between. Enrolled during active infection, Seattle patients were then followed longitudinally. Material for sequencing was peripheral blood. The chain joins TRBV7-8 to TRBJ2-2, with D unresolved. The source is a man aged 55-75 years with COVID-19, enrolled during active disease. CDR3 in amino acids: CASSLLLTGELFF. CDR3 coding DNA: TGTGCCAGCAGCTTACTACTCACCGGGGAGCTGTTTTTT.